The clone carrying this TCR beta chain was picked up a small number of times. This entry comes from a study of shared T cell receptors in the human thymus. Per the germline V gene, CDR1 is MNHEY and CDR2 is SMNVEV (reference sequence). CDR3 length: 15 amino acids. V shed 3 bases and J 5 bases; nucleotides not matched to a gene: 5. Profiling relied on immunoSEQ multiplex PCR, and the TCRdb table lists in-frame clones only, not all of them. The data contain approximately 580,000 clones, around three quarters of them singletons. The same data also contributed to another study, on human thymus T cells. In that study: Thymic tissue was derived from resections collected during corrective heart surgery.

This clonotype originated in a boy less than two years old with a congenital heart defect. The sequencing sample was made of thymocytes. The chain joins TRBV27 to TRBJ2-1, with 9 bases fitting TRBD2. The DNA of the CDR3 is TGTGCCAGCAGTTTCAAGCGGGAGGCCGACAATGAGCAGTTCTTC. Translating it yields CASSFKREADNEQFF.